This entry lists 7 T cell receptor beta chains sequenced from one sample in a study of a mutant IDH1 vaccine in newly diagnosed glioma. As to time point: week 47, end of study. Every vaccination contained 300 ug of the mutant IDH1 20-mer peptide and was paired with topical imiquimod. TCRdb's copy holds only in-frame clones and misses some; the assay was immunoSEQ multiplex PCR. The data hold 58,000 or so clones, with around 83% observed a single time. These TCRs are of unknown antigen specificity. The source material was PBMCs, sampled from a glioma patient whose treatment included an IDH1 peptide vaccine. The receptors derive from a woman in her fifties or sixties with glioma.

V usage is TRBV10-1 and J usage is TRBJ2-3, with 10 bases that match TRBD2. Per the germline V gene, CDR1 is WNHNN and CDR2 is SYGVQD (reference sequence). This CDR3 comprises 16 residues. After removal of 3 bases from V and 2 bases from J, the junction contained 5 bases not matched to a gene. CDR3 DNA sequence: TGCGCCAGCAGTGATGTAGCGGGGGGTCCCACAGATACGCAGTATTTT. Translation gives CASSDVAGGPTDTQYF.

The DNA of the CDR3 is TGTGCCAGCTCCCTCTTGAAGGGCACTGAAGCTTTCTTT. Its translation is CASSLLKGTEAFF. The V gene is TRBV18, the J gene TRBJ1-1; D is unresolved. This CDR3 has 13 amino acids. CDR1 and CDR2 from the germline V gene are KGHSH and LQKENI. The ends were cut back, 6 bases at V and 4 bases at J, with 12 bases in the middle. Complete variable domain (other parts from reference TRBV18 and TRBJ1-1): NAGVMQNPRHLVRRRGQEARLRCSPMKGHSHVYWYRQLPEEGLKFMVYLQKENIIDESGMPKERFSAEFPKEGPSILRIQQVVRGDSAAYFCASSLLKGTEAFFGQGTRLTVV.

The J gene is TRBJ1-1, the V gene TRBV5-1; D is uncertain. There are 15 residues in the CDR3. Germline CDR1 SGHRS, CDR2 YFSETQ. V gave up 1 base and J gave up 0 bases, with 10 bases separating them. Here the CDR3 reads CASSLSTPLNTEAFF. In nucleotides, the CDR3 is TGCGCCAGCAGCTTGTCTACCCCTTTGAACACTGAAGCTTTCTTT.

This clone has just a few counts. The chain joins TRBV28 to TRBJ1-5; 7 bases match TRBD1. The length of the CDR3 is 13 residues. Per the germline V gene, CDR1 is MDHEN and CDR2 is SYDVKM. V trimming: 5 bases; J trimming: 4 bases; junction bases outside the gene matches: 2. The CDR3 DNA follows: TGTGCCAGCAGTCCGACAGGGAATCAGCCCCAGCATTTT. Residues: CASSPTGNQPQHF.

The chain combines TRBV27 with TRBJ2-7; D is unclear. The CDR3 loop spans 14 amino acids. Germline CDR1 is MNHEY and CDR2 is SMNVEV (reference sequence). The V end was cut by 5 bases, the J end by 7 bases, with 18 bases between. CDR3 loop: CASSAIRVPWEQYF. In DNA, the CDR3 is TGTGCCAGCAGTGCAATCCGGGTCCCCTGGGAGCAGTACTTC.

This sequence joins TRBV28 and TRBJ1-2; D gene unclear. CDR3 size: 13 residues. V lost 6 bases to trimming and J lost 3 bases, with 11 bases between them. Germline CDR1 MDHEN, CDR2 SYDVKM. This CDR3 reads CASRGLYDYGYTF. CDR3 nucleotide sequence: TGTGCCAGCAGAGGGCTCTACGACTATGGCTACACCTTC.

Concerning this clone: The junction and the germline gene differ at one end; a read error may be behind it. The chain links TRBV6-1 to TRBJ1-5, with a tentative D call TRBD1 (5 bases). Germline CDR1 and CDR2: MNHNS and SASEGT. This CDR3 has 11 amino acids. For the CDR3, the DNA is TGTGCCAGCAGCCTCCGGGACCATCAGAATTTT. Its translation: CASSLRDHQNF.